This T cell receptor beta chain was sequenced during a study of post-analysis software for immune sequencing data. For the study at large: Disease trajectories encompassed relapsing-remitting, secondary progressive and progressive-relapsing multiple sclerosis.

To note about this clonotype: No antigen is known for it.

Study-wide findings and caveats: Strong co-clustering by F measure was evident for samples that had been prepared in the same batch. Comparison of patients with controls showed a handful of TRBV segments more frequent in patients, TRBV5-6, TRBV5-1 and TRBV20-1 among them. Patients with multiple sclerosis recorded significantly lower normalized Chao1 diversity than controls, the study found.

The TCR beta cDNA libraries carried unique molecular identifiers. Roughly 500,000 cDNA molecules were obtained per 1 to 10 million input T cells. TCRdb fed the PCR reads into MiXCR, producing one record per CDR3 protein. Of 750,000 to 950,000 distinct CDR3 sequences in the sample, roughly 50% were seen once. The length of the CDR3 is 13 residues. Germline V gene sequence: CDR1 SQVTM, CDR2 ANQGSEA. The V and J ends lost 2 bases and 4 bases respectively, with 9 bases between them. The sequence derives from a girl between 5 and 17 years old with multiple sclerosis. Sequenced material: blood. The chain has TRBV29-1 and TRBJ2-1; maybe TRBD1 (6 bases). CDR3 sequence: CSVERQGYNEQFF. CDR3 bases: TGCAGCGTTGAACGGCAGGGGTACAATGAGCAGTTCTTC.